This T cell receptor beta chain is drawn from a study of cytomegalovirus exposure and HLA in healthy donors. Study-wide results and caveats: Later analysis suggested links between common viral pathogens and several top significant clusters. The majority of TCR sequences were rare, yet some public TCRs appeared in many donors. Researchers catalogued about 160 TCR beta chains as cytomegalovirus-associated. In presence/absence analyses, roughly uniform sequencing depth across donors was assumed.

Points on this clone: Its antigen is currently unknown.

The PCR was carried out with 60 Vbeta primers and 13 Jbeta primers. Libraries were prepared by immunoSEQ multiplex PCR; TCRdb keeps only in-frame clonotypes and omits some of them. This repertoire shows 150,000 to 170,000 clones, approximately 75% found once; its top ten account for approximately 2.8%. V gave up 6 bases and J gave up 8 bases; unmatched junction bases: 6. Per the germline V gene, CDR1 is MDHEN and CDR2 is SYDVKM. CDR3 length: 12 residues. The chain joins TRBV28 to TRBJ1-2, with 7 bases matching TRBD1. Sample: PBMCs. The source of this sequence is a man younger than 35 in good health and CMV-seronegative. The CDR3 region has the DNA TGTGCCAGCAGCCTCAGACAGGGCGGCTACACCTTC. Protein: CASSLRQGGYTF.